This TCR beta chain is from a study of T cell responses to AZD1222 COVID-19 vaccine. The data were produced by immunoSEQ multiplex PCR, yet TCRdb's version contains in-frame clones alone and is incomplete. This sample yields around 50,000 clones, of which approximately 86% are seen a single time; 6% to 8% belongs to the top ten. The sequenced sample was peripheral blood, obtained 28 days after the second AZD1222 dose. This TCR was sampled from an adult who received the AZD1222 COVID-19 vaccine.

The DNA for the CDR3 is TGTGCCAGCAGCCAGCGCACCTACGAGCAGTACTTC. As protein: CASSQRTYEQYF. The rearrangement uses TRBV3-1 (or the pseudogene TRBV3-2) and TRBJ2-7, with D uncertain. V was cut by 3 bases and J by 2 bases, with 5 bases left in between. The CDR3 contains 12 residues. Per the germline V gene, CDR1 is LGHDT and CDR2 is YNNKEL (reference sequence).